This TCR beta chain was identified during a study of shared T cell receptors in the human thymus. The CDR3 spans 16 residues. Trimming removed 3 bases from V and 5 bases from J; junction bases left unmatched: 9. The germline V gene encodes CDR1 LNHDA and CDR2 SQIVND (reference sequence). Sequencing was performed with immunoSEQ multiplex PCR; in TCRdb, only in-frame clones are kept and a portion is missing. The data show roughly 660,000 clones, 88% seen once. The same data also went into a second study, on human thymus T cells. From that report: Thymus tissue for the work was resected from patients undergoing corrective heart surgery. Use of V and J genes seemed skewed within the thymic and blood repertoires.

This TCR came from a boy less than two years old with a congenital heart defect. The V and J genes are TRBV19 and TRBJ2-1; 8 bases map to TRBD2. The sample taken for sequencing was thymocytes. The CDR3 here is CASSMGGTSNHNEQFF. Written as DNA, the CDR3 is TGTGCCAGTAGTATGGGCGGGACTAGTAACCACAATGAGCAGTTCTTC.